The clone carrying this TCR beta chain was seen just once. In the original workflow: Cell counts per sample came from amplifying reference gene primers. TCRdb's copy holds only in-frame clones and misses some; the assay was immunoSEQ multiplex PCR. V, J and clone size are those of that table, while D and trimming were read from the DNA. The sample yields around 130,000 clones, approximately 85% seen once. The CDR3 runs to 12 residues. Trimming shortened V by 0 bases and J by 8 bases, and 8 bases separated the two germline ends. CDR1 is SGHRS, CDR2 YFSETQ, per germline. The sample originates from a study of blood T cell repertoires in COVID-19. Study-wide background: The United States, Italy and Spain supplied acute and convalescent COVID-19 samples. PBMCs, B-cell-depleted T cells, or T cells were the source of the cDNA or gDNA that made up the material.

The rearrangement uses TRBV5-1 and TRBJ1-2; the D is unclear. This TCR came from a human donor in a cohort sampled during active COVID-19. Sequencing input: peripheral blood. The CDR3 here is CASSLGGIGYTF. The CDR3 bases are TGCGCCAGCAGCTTGGGAGGGATCGGCTACACCTTC.